This T cell receptor (beta chain) was identified during a study of blood T cell repertoires in COVID-19. Background on the study: COVID-19 samples, acute and convalescent, were from the United States, Italy and Spain. Nucleic acid was either cDNA or gDNA, and it came from T cells, B-cell-depleted T cells, or PBMCs.

Germline CDR1 MGHRA, CDR2 YSYEKL. The CDR3 length is 17 residues. The V gene end was trimmed by 2 bases and the J gene end by 2 bases; junction bases not matched to a gene: 11. This clone was seen just once. In the original analysis: Using reference gene primer amplification, nucleated cell counts were estimated. Using immunoSEQ multiplex PCR, the repertoire was profiled, and TCRdb retains in-frame clones only, with some absent. D and trimming come from the DNA, and the V and J calls and clone size come from that table. The repertoire holds tens of thousands of clones, with 93% as singletons. The chain uses TRBV4-1 and TRBJ2-5; 7 bases line up with TRBD2. Specimen: peripheral blood. The sequence was obtained from a human donor in a cohort sampled during active COVID-19. The CDR3 here is CASSQYITGTTQETQYF. The CDR3 nucleotides read TGCGCCAGCAGCCAATACATCACGGGGACTACACAAGAGACCCAGTACTTC.